One and the same sample provided the 32 T cell receptor beta chains below, sequenced in a study of identifying expanded T cells in peripheral blood. The method was immunoSEQ multiplex PCR; TCRdb's version includes in-frame clones alone and lacks a portion of them. The table lists approximately 80,000 clones, about 83% of them singletons, with 18% in the top ten. The specimen was blood. These receptors all come from a person aged 18 to 70 in good health.

CDR3 DNA: TGTGCCAGCAGTTCCCCCCAGCGGTCCTACGAGCAGTACTTC. It codes for CASSSPQRSYEQYF. The chain recombines TRBV6-1 with TRBJ2-7; D might be TRBD2 (5 bases). The germline V gene encodes CDR1 MNHNS and CDR2 SASEGT. The CDR3 contains 14 residues. V was trimmed by 5 bases and J by 1 base, leaving 12 bases between them.

This clone has only a few counts. The chain recombines TRBV7-7 with TRBJ2-2, with D possibly matching TRBD2 (5 bases). CDR1 and CDR2 from the germline V gene are SSHAT and FNYEAQ (reference sequence). CDR3 size: 14 residues. The chain's CDR3 is CASRTADGTGELFF. Here the CDR3 DNA reads TGTGCTAGCCGGACTGCAGATGGGACCGGGGAGCTGTTTTTT.

The gene calls are TRBV6-5 and TRBJ2-7; maybe TRBD1 (5 bases). Germline loops: CDR1 MNHEY, CDR2 SVGAGI. The CDR3 has 14 residues. V lost 1 base, J lost 1 base, and 8 bases lay in between. The CDR3 region is CASSYLPGSYEQYF. The DNA of the CDR3 is TGTGCCAGCAGTTACTTACCAGGGTCCTACGAGCAGTACTTC.

The V call is TRBV11-2, the J call TRBJ1-1, with D tentatively TRBD1 (6 bases). The germline V gene has CDR1 SGHAT and CDR2 FQNNGV. V lost 1 base and J 0 bases, leaving 9 bases between the germline ends. The length of the CDR3 is 15 residues. Written as DNA, the CDR3 is TGTGCCAGCAGCTTAGTGACAGGCGTGAACACTGAAGCTTTCTTT. It is translated as CASSLVTGVNTEAFF.

The chain uses TRBV5-5 and TRBJ1-1; D is undetermined. V was shortened by 2 bases and J by 5 bases, with 19 bases between the two germline ends. This CDR3 is built from 16 residues. CDR1 SGHKS and CDR2 YYEKEE come from the germline V gene (reference sequence). CDR3 sequence reads: CASSLTDANPGTEAFF. In DNA form, the CDR3 reads TGTGCCAGCAGCTTAACGGACGCAAATCCGGGGACTGAAGCTTTCTTT.

This clone was seen only a few times. This chain uses TRBV19 with TRBJ1-1; 9 bases map to TRBD1. The CDR3 sequence is 15 residues long. V shed 3 bases, J shed 1 base, and the junction held 3 bases outside the gene matches. Germline V gives CDR1 LNHDA, CDR2 SQIVND (reference sequence). The CDR3 coding sequence is TGTGCCAGTAGTATTGGGACAGGGAGGAACACTGAAGCTTTCTTT. Translated: CASSIGTGRNTEAFF.

The chain recombines TRBV28 with TRBJ1-5, with D possibly being TRBD1 (5 bases). The CDR3 is 14 residues long. Germline values: CDR1 MDHEN, CDR2 SYDVKM. Trimming removed 2 bases at V and 9 bases at J, with 14 bases between. Written as DNA, the CDR3 is TGTGCCAGCAGTTTAGGGGACCGGGGGGGGCCCCAGCATTTT. Protein: CASSLGDRGGPQHF.

CDR3 protein: CASSEYQGALGGELFF. CDR3 in DNA: TGTGCCAGCAGTGAATACCAGGGGGCGCTCGGCGGGGAGCTGTTTTTT. The chain couples TRBV6-1 to TRBJ2-2; TRBD1 aligns across 8 bases. There are 16 residues in the CDR3. Germline CDR1 and CDR2: MNHNS and SASEGT. J gave up 7 bases and V 2 bases, and 9 bases lay outside the gene matches.

In DNA form, the CDR3 reads TGTGCCAGCAGTTTAGGACAGGGGGCGCATGAAAAACTGTTTTTT. This codes for CASSLGQGAHEKLFF. The rearrangement uses TRBV28 and TRBJ1-4, with 11 bases fitting TRBD1. The germline CDR1 and CDR2 sequences are MDHEN and SYDVKM. Unmatched junction bases numbered 2, after V lost 2 bases and J lost 6 bases. The CDR3 sequence is 15 residues long.

This chain's CDR3 is CASSSPQQGEYFF. The CDR3 coding sequence is TGTGCCAGCAGCTCTCCGCAACAGGGGGAGTATTTCTTC. The J gene is TRBJ2-1, the V gene TRBV7-9, with 8 bases matching TRBD1. This CDR3 has 13 amino acids. J gave up 16 bases and V 4 bases, and 12 bases lay outside the gene matches. Germline V gene data show CDR1 as SEHNR and CDR2 as FQNEAQ (reference sequence). The full variable domain, its missing parts supplied by reference TRBV7-9 and TRBJ2-1, is DTGVSQNPRHKITKRGQNVTFRCDPISEHNRLYWYRQTLGQGPEFLTYFQNEAQLEKSRLLSDRFSAERPKGSFSTLEIQRTEQGDSAMYLCASSSPQQGEYFFGPGTRLTVL.

This clone has just one count. The chain joins TRBV19 to TRBJ1-5; TRBD1 agrees at 9 bases. From germline, CDR1 is LNHDA and CDR2 SQIVND (reference sequence). This CDR3 has 15 residues. The ends lost 4 bases at V and 9 bases at J; junction bases unmatched: 10. The CDR3 DNA follows: TGTGCCAGTAGTACCCCGGGACAGGGAAGGTGGCCCCAGCATTTT. This translates into CASSTPGQGRWPQHF.

The chain carries TRBV6-5 and TRBJ2-5; a possible D gene is TRBD2 (6 bases). CDR1 is MNHEY and CDR2 is SVGAGI in the germline V gene. With 3 bases removed from V and 5 bases from J, the gap between germline ends came to 13 bases. The CDR3 is 14 amino acids. The CDR3 DNA reads as TGTGCCAGCAGTTATTGGGTAGGAGGGGAGACCCAGTACTTC. Encoded protein: CASSYWVGGETQYF.

This chain links TRBV5-8 with TRBJ2-3; tentatively, D is TRBD2 (6 bases). CDR3 length: 17 amino acids. Germline V gene sequence: CDR1 SGHTS, CDR2 YDEGEE. Trimming shortened V by 1 base and J by 4 bases, and 19 bases separated the two germline ends. This CDR3 reads CASSLRLGDSRADTQYF. The CDR3 bases are TGTGCCAGCAGCTTGCGACTTGGGGACTCTAGGGCAGATACGCAGTATTTT.

The chain employs TRBV10-3 and TRBJ1-5; maybe TRBD1 (6 bases). Trimming pared 10 bases from V and 3 bases from J, leaving 13 bases between. Germline assignment: CDR1 ENHRY and CDR2 SYGVKD. The CDR3 totals 13 residues. CDR3 DNA sequence: TGTGCCAGCCAAAGGGGGGACAATCAGCCCCAGCATTTT. Translated, it gives CASQRGDNQPQHF.

The rearrangement links TRBV19 to TRBJ2-1; a weak D match, TRBD1 (6 bases). This CDR3 spans 16 amino acids. CDR1 is LNHDA, CDR2 SQIVND, per germline (reference sequence). With 7 bases removed from V and 6 bases from J, the gap between germline ends came to 22 bases. CDR3 in amino acids: CASTLPGHALCNEQFF. CDR3 DNA: TGTGCCAGTACTCTGCCGGGACACGCTCTTTGCAATGAGCAGTTCTTC.

The chain uses TRBV19 and TRBJ2-2; TRBD2 is a possible D gene (5 bases). Trimming took 5 bases from V and 4 from J, leaving 11 bases between them. This CDR3 contains 14 residues. Germline-derived CDR1 and CDR2 are LNHDA and SQIVND (reference sequence). As DNA, the CDR3 is TGTGCCAGTAGTCTGGAGGCAAGCACCGGGGAGCTGTTTTTT. The encoded protein is CASSLEASTGELFF.

The chain employs TRBV6-5 and TRBJ2-5; no definite D call. Germline-derived CDR1 and CDR2 are MNHEY and SVGAGI. This CDR3 spans 14 amino acids. V shed 4 bases and J shed 5 bases, with 14 bases lying between them. This chain's CDR3 is CASSSLSGVETQYF. The CDR3 nucleotides read TGTGCCAGCAGTTCCCTATCAGGCGTGGAGACCCAGTACTTC.

This clone has a single count. The genes are TRBV20-1 and TRBJ2-3; 9 bases align to TRBD2. The CDR3 is made up of 11 amino acids. Germline CDR1 reads DFQATT; CDR2 reads SNEGSKA (reference sequence). CDR3 nucleotides: TGCAGACTAGCGGGTCCAGATACGCAGTATTTT. It encodes CRLAGPDTQYF.

The chain couples TRBV30 to TRBJ1-6; D not resolved. The CDR3 has 13 residues. Trimming removed 3 bases from V and 0 bases from J, with 3 bases in between. The germline V gene encodes CDR1 GTSNPN and CDR2 SVGIG (reference sequence). The CDR3 reads CAWRISYNSPLHF. In DNA form, the CDR3 reads TGTGCCTGGAGAATCTCCTATAATTCACCCCTCCACTTT.

The table lists this clone with many counts. The V call is TRBV6-5, the J call TRBJ1-1; D is ambiguous. Deletions cut 0 bases from V and 4 bases from J, with 9 bases between. The CDR3 length is 14 residues. Germline CDR1 is MNHEY and CDR2 is SVGAGI. CDR3 sequence (DNA): TGTGCCAGCAGTTACTCGGCAGAGAGCACTGAAGCTTTCTTT. This sequence encodes CASSYSAESTEAFF.

This chain uses TRBV19 with TRBJ2-5; D uncertain. The ends were cut back, 3 bases at V and 5 bases at J, with 10 bases in the middle. CDR3 size: 13 residues. Germline CDR1 and CDR2: LNHDA and SQIVND (reference sequence). The CDR3 is CASSIGVGETQYF. The CDR3 nucleotides are TGTGCCAGTAGTATTGGGGTTGGGGAGACCCAGTACTTC.

The chain uses TRBV7-3 and TRBJ2-3; D gene unclear. This CDR3 has 13 residues. Trimming pared 2 bases from V and 0 bases from J, leaving 3 bases between. CDR1 and CDR2 from the germline V gene are SGHTA and FQGTGA. CDR3 residues: CASSLQSTDTQYF. In nucleotides, the CDR3 is TGTGCCAGCAGCTTACAGAGCACAGATACGCAGTATTTT.

The J gene is TRBJ1-6, the V gene TRBV27; 7 bases map to TRBD1. CDR1 is MNHEY, CDR2 SMNVEV, per germline (reference sequence). The CDR3 runs to 14 residues. Trimming took 8 bases from V and 7 from J; bases not matched to a gene: 8. CDR3 DNA sequence: TGTGCCAGCCGATCCGGGACAGAGAATTCACCCCTCCACTTT. Translating it yields CASRSGTENSPLHF.

The V gene is TRBV19, the J gene TRBJ2-3; 10 bases align to TRBD1. The CDR3 has 14 amino acids. The germline V gene encodes CDR1 LNHDA and CDR2 SQIVND (reference sequence). After removal of 1 base from V and 14 bases from J, the junction contained 9 bases not matched to a gene. The DNA for the CDR3 is TGTGCCAGTAGTATAGTGGGGACAGGGGACCTTCTGTATTTT. Translating gives CASSIVGTGDLLYF.

A single count supports this clone. This sequence joins TRBV7-2 and TRBJ2-3; no firm D call. The CDR3 consists of 13 residues. Germline assignment: CDR1 SGHTA and CDR2 FQGNSA. V was pared by 5 bases and J by 6 bases, with 12 bases between. CDR3 DNA: TGTGCCAGCAGCCCAGACCTTGGTGATACGCAGTATTTT. Protein product: CASSPDLGDTQYF.

V usage is TRBV19 and J usage is TRBJ2-1; 8 nucleotides line up with TRBD1. The length of the CDR3 is 18 residues. Germline CDR1 and CDR2: LNHDA and SQIVND (reference sequence). The V segment lost 2 bases and the J segment 5 bases; nucleotides outside the gene matches: 14. CDR3: CASSIMRGQVKRDNEQFF. CDR3 sequence (DNA): TGTGCCAGTAGTATAATGAGGGGACAGGTCAAGAGGGACAATGAGCAGTTCTTC.

This clone was observed a few times. The chain couples TRBV13 to TRBJ2-7; 16 positions match TRBD2. The CDR3 has 19 amino acids. V was clipped by 5 bases and J by 0 bases; unmatched bases: 10. Germline V gives CDR1 PRHDT, CDR2 FYEKMQ (reference sequence). CDR3 nucleotides: TGTGCCAGCAGCAAGGGACTAGCGGGAGGGCCTGGGGCCTCCTACGAGCAGTACTTC. It is translated as CASSKGLAGGPGASYEQYF.

The chain joins TRBV15 to TRBJ2-7, with D maybe TRBD1 (7 bases). The germline V gene encodes CDR1 LNHNV and CDR2 YYDKDF (reference sequence). Trimming took off 3 bases at V and 4 bases at J, with 19 bases between the two ends. The CDR3 runs to 16 residues. The CDR3 here is CATSRGRQGGIYEQYF. As DNA, the CDR3 is TGTGCCACCAGCAGGGGCCGACAGGGCGGGATATACGAGCAGTACTTC.

The rearrangement joins TRBV11-3 to TRBJ2-1, with no clear D. The CDR3 sequence is 17 residues long. The germline CDR1 and CDR2 sequences are SGHNT and YENEEA. Trimming removed 4 bases from V and 0 bases from J, with 16 bases in between. This CDR3 is CASSSHSCNSSYNEQFF. The CDR3 DNA reads TGTGCCAGCAGCTCCCATAGCTGCAATAGCTCCTACAATGAGCAGTTCTTC.

The chain employs TRBV2 and TRBJ2-5; 10 bases are shared with TRBD2. V was clipped by 6 bases and J by 6 bases; unmatched bases: 13. This CDR3 is built from 16 residues. Germline values: CDR1 SNHLY, CDR2 FYNNEI. The CDR3 spells CASSSEREGRRKTQYF. In nucleotides, the CDR3 is TGTGCCAGCAGCTCTGAGCGGGAGGGCCGTAGAAAGACCCAGTACTTC.

This chain uses TRBV15 with TRBJ1-1, with unresolved D. With 5 bases removed from V and 6 bases from J, the gap between germline ends came to 19 bases. Germline CDR1 LNHNV, CDR2 YYDKDF (reference sequence). The CDR3 spans 15 residues. CDR3 sequence: CATSYTTVGLPEAFF. For the CDR3, the DNA is TGTGCCACCAGCTATACAACGGTGGGCCTCCCTGAAGCTTTCTTT.

This sequence joins TRBV11-3 and TRBJ2-1; 7 bases map to TRBD2. Germline CDR1 SGHNT, CDR2 YENEEA. The CDR3 has 15 residues. With V trimmed by 0 bases and J by 9 bases, 8 bases remained unmatched. The CDR3 nucleotides are TGTGCCAGCAGCTTAGAGGCTAGCGGTTTACGTGAGCAGTTCTTC. Its translation: CASSLEASGLREQFF.